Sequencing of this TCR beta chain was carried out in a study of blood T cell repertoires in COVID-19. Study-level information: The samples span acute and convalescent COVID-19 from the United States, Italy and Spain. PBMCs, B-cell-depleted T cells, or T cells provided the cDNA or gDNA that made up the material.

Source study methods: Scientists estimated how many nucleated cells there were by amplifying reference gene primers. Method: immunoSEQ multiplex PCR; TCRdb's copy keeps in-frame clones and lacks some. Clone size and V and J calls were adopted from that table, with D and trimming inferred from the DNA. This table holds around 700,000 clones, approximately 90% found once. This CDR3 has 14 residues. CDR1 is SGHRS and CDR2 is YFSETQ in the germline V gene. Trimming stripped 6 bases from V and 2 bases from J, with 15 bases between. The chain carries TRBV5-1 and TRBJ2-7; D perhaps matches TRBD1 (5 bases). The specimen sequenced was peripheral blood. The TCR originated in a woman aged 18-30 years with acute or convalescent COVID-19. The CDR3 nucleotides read TGCGCCAGCAAACCCACTGACAGTGCCTACGAGCAGTACTTC. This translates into CASKPTDSAYEQYF. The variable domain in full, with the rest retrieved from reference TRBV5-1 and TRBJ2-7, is KAGVTQTPRYLIKTRGQQVTLSCSPISGHRSVSWYQQTPGQGLQFLFEYFSETQRNKGNFPGRFSGRQFSNSRSEMNVSTLELGDSALYLCASKPTDSAYEQYFGPGTRLTVT.